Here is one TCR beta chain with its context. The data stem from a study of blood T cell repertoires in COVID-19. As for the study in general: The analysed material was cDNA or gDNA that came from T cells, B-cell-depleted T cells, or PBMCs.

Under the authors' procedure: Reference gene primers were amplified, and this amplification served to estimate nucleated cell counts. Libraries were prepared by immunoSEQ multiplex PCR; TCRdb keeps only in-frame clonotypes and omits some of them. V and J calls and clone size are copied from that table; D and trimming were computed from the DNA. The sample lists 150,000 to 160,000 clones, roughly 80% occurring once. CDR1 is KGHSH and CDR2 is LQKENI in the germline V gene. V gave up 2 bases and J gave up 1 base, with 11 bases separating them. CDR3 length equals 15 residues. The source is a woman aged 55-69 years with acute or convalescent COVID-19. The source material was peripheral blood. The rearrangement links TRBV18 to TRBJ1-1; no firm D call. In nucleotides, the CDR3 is TGTGCCAGCTCACCAGATTCGGCAGGGAACACTGAAGCTTTCTTT. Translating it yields CASSPDSAGNTEAFF.